These T cell receptor beta chains were read from a single sample in a study of cytomegalovirus exposure and HLA in healthy donors. TCRdb's copy holds only in-frame clones and misses some; the assay was immunoSEQ multiplex PCR. The sample has under 200,000 clones; 85% to 90% are singletons. What was sequenced was PBMCs. The receptors were sampled from a woman aged 30 to 39 in good health and CMV-seronegative. The CDR3 runs from the conserved cysteine through the conserved F or W. A D gene is named only where the DNA matches it firmly. Clone sizes are given selectively: once, few, many, or a class where the clone is expanded.

TRBD2	TRBV28	.	TRBJ2-7	CASSLGGLAGVEIEQYF	TGTGCCAGCAGTTTAGGGGGACTAGCGGGAGTCGAAATCGAGCAGTACTTC
.	TRBV6-5	.	TRBJ2-7	CASSYLTGEQYF	TGTGCCAGCAGTTACCTCACGGGGGAGCAGTACTTC
TRBD2	TRBV27	.	TRBJ2-3	CASRNQGTSGSTDTQYF	TGTGCCAGCAGAAATCAAGGGACTAGCGGGAGCACAGATACGCAGTATTTT
TRBD2	TRBV19	.	TRBJ2-1	CASSFARSGGKQFF	TGTGCCAGTAGTTTCGCCCGTAGCGGGGGAAAGCAGTTCTTC
.	TRBV18	.	TRBJ1-4	CASSLGTIRNEKLFF	TGTGCCAGCTCACTCGGGACAATACGAAATGAAAAACTGTTTTTT
.	TRBV19	.	TRBJ2-7	CASSMSGLEQYF	TGTGCCAGTAGTATGTCAGGGTTGGAGCAGTACTTC
TRBD1	TRBV16	.	TRBJ1-5	CASSRFRGQGAQPQHF	TGTGCCAGCAGCCGATTCCGGGGACAGGGGGCCCAGCCCCAGCATTTT
TRBD1	TRBV28	once	TRBJ1-1	CASSGQDGTEAFF	TGTGCCAGCAGTGGACAGGACGGCACTGAAGCTTTCTTT
.	TRBV11-1	.	TRBJ2-7	CASSLDVRDYEQYF	TGTGCCAGCAGCTTAGATGTCAGGGACTACGAGCAGTACTTC
.	TRBV5-6	once	TRBJ2-3	CASSSSSTDTQYF	TGTGCCAGCAGCTCGTCTAGCACAGATACGCAGTATTTT
.	TRBV18	.	TRBJ1-5	CASSPENSNQPQHF	TGTGCCAGCTCACCAGAAAATAGCAATCAGCCCCAGCATTTT
.	TRBV27	few	TRBJ2-7	CASSLGDPRTYEQYF	TGTGCCAGCAGTTTAGGGGATCCACGAACCTACGAGCAGTACTTC
TRBD2	TRBV27	.	TRBJ2-7	CASRGASGYYEQYF	TGTGCCAGCAGGGGGGCTAGCGGGTACTACGAGCAGTACTTC
.	TRBV29-1	.	TRBJ1-2	CSVNSGPYYGYTF	TGCAGCGTCAACTCCGGGCCGTACTATGGCTACACCTTC
TRBD1	TRBV13	.	TRBJ1-1	CASSSRGGVVEAFF	TGTGCCAGCAGCTCCCGAGGGGGCGTCGTTGAAGCTTTCTTT
.	TRBV9	.	TRBJ1-6	CASSLESNSPLHF	TGTGCCAGCAGCCTAGAAAGCAATTCACCCCTCCACTTT
.	TRBV4-3	.	TRBJ2-7	CASSQYHLDTRSYEQYF	TGCGCCAGCAGCCAATACCATCTAGACACCCGCTCCTACGAGCAGTACTTC
.	TRBV19	.	TRBJ2-3	CASSIDMDVRTDTQYF	TGTGCCAGTAGTATAGATATGGACGTGCGGACAGATACGCAGTATTTT
.	TRBV10-3	.	TRBJ1-5	CAISESTVGDRNQPQHF	TGTGCCATCAGTGAGTCGACAGTAGGGGACCGCAATCAGCCCCAGCATTTT
.	TRBV4-1	.	TRBJ2-2	CASSQSGRNTGELFF	TGCGCCAGCAGCCAATCCGGGAGGAACACCGGGGAGCTGTTTTTT
.	TRBV6-1	.	TRBJ2-5	CASSVLRQETQYF	TGTGCCAGCAGTGTGTTGCGGCAAGAGACCCAGTACTTC
.	TRBV5-4	.	TRBJ1-2	CASSPTGGYGYTF	TGTGCCAGCAGCCCGACCGGAGGCTATGGCTACACCTTC
TRBD2	TRBV27	.	TRBJ2-5	CASSLSEGREETQYF	TGTGCCAGCAGTTTATCGGAGGGGAGGGAGGAGACCCAGTACTTC
TRBD1	TRBV6-6	few	TRBJ1-6	CASSPGQGFTPLHF	TGTGCCAGCAGTCCCGGACAGGGCTTTACACCCCTCCACTTT
.	TRBV27	.	TRBJ2-1	CASRAEDRVFNEQFF	TGTGCCAGCAGGGCGGAGGATAGGGTTTTCAATGAGCAGTTCTTC
TRBD2	TRBV25-1	.	TRBJ2-1	CASSVLASGAYYNEQFF	TGTGCCAGCAGTGTTCTGGCTAGCGGGGCCTATTACAATGAGCAGTTCTTC
TRBD1	TRBV4-2	.	TRBJ2-5	CASRDRGETQYF	TGTGCCAGCAGAGACAGGGGAGAGACCCAGTACTTC
TRBD2	TRBV18	few	TRBJ2-2	CASHKAGEYTGELFF	TGTGCCAGCCACAAAGCGGGGGAGTACACCGGGGAGCTGTTTTTT
.	TRBV4-3	.	TRBJ2-7	CASSQDPGGYEQYF	TGCGCCAGCAGCCAAGATCCTGGGGGGTACGAGCAGTACTTC
.	TRBV7-2	.	TRBJ2-2	CASSLAGGSGELFF	TGTGCCAGCAGCTTAGCGGGAGGCTCCGGGGAGCTGTTTTTT
.	TRBV2	.	TRBJ2-7	CASRKGGYEQYF	TGTGCCAGCAGGAAGGGTGGCTACGAGCAGTACTTC
TRBD1	TRBV4-1	.	TRBJ1-1	CASSQPRQGAMNTEAFF	TGCGCCAGCAGCCAACCAAGACAGGGGGCCATGAACACTGAAGCTTTCTTT
.	TRBV25-1	.	TRBJ2-3	CASSASSSTDTQYF	TGTGCCAGCAGTGCTTCCTCAAGCACAGATACGCAGTATTTT
.	TRBV27	.	TRBJ1-6	CASSFSSSPLHF	TGTGCCAGCAGTTTTTCCAGTTCACCCCTCCACTTT
TRBD2	TRBV29-1	.	TRBJ2-1	CSGGGDNEQFF	TGCAGCGGCGGGGGGGACAATGAGCAGTTCTTC